This entry concerns a single TCR beta chain. The data were obtained in a study of blood T cell repertoires in COVID-19. The wider study: Some COVID-19 samples were acute and others convalescent; all came from the United States, Italy and Spain. Sample material is recorded as cDNA or gDNA derived from T cells, B-cell-depleted T cells, or PBMCs.

From germline, CDR1 is SGHDN and CDR2 FVKESK. The CDR3 has 14 residues. V lost 3 bases to trimming and J lost 5 bases, with 12 bases between them. In the study's own analysis: Researchers report that nucleated cell counts were estimated from reference gene primer amplification. TCRdb's copy holds only in-frame clones and misses some; the assay was immunoSEQ multiplex PCR. That table gives V, J and clone size, and the DNA gave D and trimming. The data show 90,000 to 140,000 clones, roughly 76% seen once. This sequence was found in a woman between 65 and 79 years old with acute or convalescent COVID-19. Sequencing was performed on peripheral blood. This sequence joins TRBV14 and TRBJ2-3; tentative D call: TRBD1 (6 bases). CDR3 sequence: CASSHQQGIDTQYF. The CDR3 DNA reads TGTGCCAGCAGCCATCAACAGGGCATAGATACGCAGTATTTT.